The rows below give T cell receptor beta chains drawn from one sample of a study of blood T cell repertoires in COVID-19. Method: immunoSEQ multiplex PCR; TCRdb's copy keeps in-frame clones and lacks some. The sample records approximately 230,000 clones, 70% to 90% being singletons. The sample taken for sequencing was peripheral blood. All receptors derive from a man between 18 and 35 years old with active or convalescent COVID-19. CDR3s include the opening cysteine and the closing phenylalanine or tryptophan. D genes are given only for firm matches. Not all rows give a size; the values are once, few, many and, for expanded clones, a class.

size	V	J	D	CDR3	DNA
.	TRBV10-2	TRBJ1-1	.	CASSPIGWRDAGFAAFF	TGCGCCAGCAGTCCGATTGGGTGGCGGGATGCAGGGTTTGCGGCTTTCTTT
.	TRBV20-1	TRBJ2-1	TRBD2	CSASKREAPGEQFF	TGCAGTGCTAGTAAGCGGGAGGCCCCCGGGGAGCAGTTCTTC
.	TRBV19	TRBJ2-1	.	CASSIVMSSYNEQFF	TGTGCCAGTAGCATTGTGATGAGCTCCTACAATGAGCAGTTCTTC
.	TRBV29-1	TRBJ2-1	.	CSVEGGAGANEQFF	TGCAGCGTTGAGGGCGGAGCAGGGGCCAATGAGCAGTTCTTC
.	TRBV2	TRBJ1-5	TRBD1	CASSSTGTGLKNQPQHF	TGTGCCAGCAGTTCTACCGGGACAGGGTTAAAAAATCAGCCCCAGCATTTT
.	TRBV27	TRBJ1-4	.	CASSGGGAASNEKLFF	TGTGCCAGCAGTGGGGGGGGCGCGGCCTCTAATGAAAAACTGTTTTTT
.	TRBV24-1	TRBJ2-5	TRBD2	CATSDGGTSAQETQYF	TGTGCCACCAGTGATGGGGGGACTAGCGCCCAAGAGACCCAGTACTTC
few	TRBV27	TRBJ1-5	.	CASSPWAGNNQPQHF	TGTGCCAGCAGTCCTTGGGCAGGGAATAATCAGCCCCAGCATTTT
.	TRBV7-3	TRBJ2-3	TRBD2	CASSLGASGGTDTQYF	TGTGCCAGCAGCTTAGGGGCTAGCGGGGGCACAGATACGCAGTATTTT
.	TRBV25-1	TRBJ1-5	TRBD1	CASRGQGVGQPQHF	TGTGCCAGCAGGGGACAGGGGGTGGGTCAGCCCCAGCATTTT
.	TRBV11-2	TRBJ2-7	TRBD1	CASSAGQGPYEQYF	TGTGCCAGCAGCGCAGGACAGGGGCCATACGAGCAGTACTTC
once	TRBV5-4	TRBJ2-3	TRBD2	CASSLESGLGTDTQYF	TGTGCCAGCAGCTTGGAATCGGGACTAGGAACAGATACGCAGTATTTT
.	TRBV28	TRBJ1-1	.	CASSLGIRGNTEAFF	TGTGCCAGCAGTTTAGGTATCCGAGGGAACACTGAAGCTTTCTTT
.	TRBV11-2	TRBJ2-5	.	CASSLGASSETQYF	TGTGCCAGCAGTTTGGGGGCTTCCAGCGAGACCCAGTACTTC
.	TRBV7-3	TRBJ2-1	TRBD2	CASSLAGLASPNEQFF	TGTGCCAGCAGCTTAGCGGGACTAGCCTCGCCCAATGAGCAGTTCTTC
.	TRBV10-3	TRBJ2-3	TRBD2	CATQGNARGPGGDTQYF	TGTGCCACCCAGGGAAACGCGCGGGGTCCGGGGGGAGATACGCAGTATTTT
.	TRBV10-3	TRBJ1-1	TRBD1	CAIQQGQGSTEAFF	TGTGCCATCCAGCAGGGACAGGGGAGCACTGAAGCTTTCTTT
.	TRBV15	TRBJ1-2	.	CATSRDPGGGYTF	TGTGCCACCAGCAGAGACCCGGGGGGGGGCTACACCTTC
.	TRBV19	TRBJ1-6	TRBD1	CASSTMDRNSPLHF	TGTGCCAGTAGTACAATGGACAGGAATTCACCCCTCCACTTT
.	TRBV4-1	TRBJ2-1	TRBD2	CASSQEGDGLAGVNEQFF	TGCGCCAGCAGCCAAGAGGGGGACGGACTAGCGGGAGTTAATGAGCAGTTCTTC
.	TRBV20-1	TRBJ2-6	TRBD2	CSASSSGGASGANVLTF	TGCAGTGCTAGTTCTAGCGGGGGGGCTTCTGGGGCCAACGTCCTGACTTTC
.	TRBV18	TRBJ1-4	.	CASLHQGYNEKLFF	TGTGCCAGCCTTCATCAGGGCTATAATGAAAAACTGTTTTTT
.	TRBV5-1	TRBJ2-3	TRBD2	CASSPRGTSGASTDTQYF	TGCGCCAGCAGCCCCCGAGGGACTAGCGGGGCAAGCACAGATACGCAGTATTTT
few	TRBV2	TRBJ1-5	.	CASSGQYHQPQHF	TGTGCCAGCAGTGGGCAGTACCATCAGCCCCAGCATTTT
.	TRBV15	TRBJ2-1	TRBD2	CATSRGGGATNEQFF	TGTGCCACCAGCAGAGGCGGGGGGGCGACCAATGAGCAGTTCTTC
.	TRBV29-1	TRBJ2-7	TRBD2	CSAGLAGGSNEQYF	TGCAGCGCCGGACTAGCGGGAGGGAGTAACGAGCAGTACTTC
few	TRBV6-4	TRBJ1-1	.	CASSVNGGANTEAFF	TGTGCCAGCAGCGTCAACGGGGGGGCGAACACTGAAGCTTTCTTT
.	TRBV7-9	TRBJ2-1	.	CASSAGVNEQFF	TGTGCCAGCAGCGCAGGGGTTAATGAGCAGTTCTTC
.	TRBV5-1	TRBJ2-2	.	CASSLRENTGELFF	TGCGCCAGCAGCTTGAGAGAGAACACCGGGGAGCTGTTTTTT
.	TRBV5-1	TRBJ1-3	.	CASSSPGSGNTIYF	TGCGCCAGCAGCTCGCCAGGGTCTGGAAACACCATATATTTT
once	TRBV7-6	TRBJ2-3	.	CASSFRRDGPGRTDTQYF	TGTGCCAGCAGCTTTAGGAGGGACGGACCCGGACGCACAGATACGCAGTATTTT
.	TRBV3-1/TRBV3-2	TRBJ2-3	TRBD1	CASSARPQGVHTDTQYF	TGTGCCAGCAGCGCACGCCCGCAGGGGGTTCACACAGATACGCAGTATTTT
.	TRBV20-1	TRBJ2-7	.	CSALGRGEQYF	TGCAGTGCCCTTGGGCGGGGCGAGCAGTACTTC
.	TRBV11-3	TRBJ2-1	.	CASSFGGGLSYNEQFF	TGTGCCAGCAGCTTCGGCGGAGGGCTCTCCTACAATGAGCAGTTCTTC
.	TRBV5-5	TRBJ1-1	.	CASSLLLLQGNTEAFF	TGTGCCAGCAGTTTGTTACTTTTACAGGGGAACACTGAAGCTTTCTTT
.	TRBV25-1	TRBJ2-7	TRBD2	CASRGGGVFHEQYF	TGTGCCAGCAGGGGGGGAGGGGTGTTCCACGAGCAGTACTTC
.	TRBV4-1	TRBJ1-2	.	CASSGTGGSYGYTF	TGCGCCAGCAGTGGTACCGGCGGAAGCTATGGCTACACCTTC
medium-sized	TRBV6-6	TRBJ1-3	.	CASSWLQGWENTIYF	TGTGCCAGCAGTTGGTTACAGGGTTGGGAAAACACCATATATTTT
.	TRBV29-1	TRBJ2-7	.	CSVGVVGRTYEQYF	TGCAGCGTTGGGGTTGTGGGCAGAACCTACGAGCAGTACTTC
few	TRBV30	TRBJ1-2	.	CAYLAGGAGGYTF	TGTGCCTACCTTGCCGGGGGGGCGGGGGGCTACACCTTC
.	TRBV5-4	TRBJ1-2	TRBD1	CASSLDLRGRGFNYGYTF	TGTGCCAGCAGCTTGGACCTCAGGGGGCGCGGGTTTAACTATGGCTACACCTTC
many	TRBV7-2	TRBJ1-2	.	CASSAQGINYGYTF	TGTGCCAGCAGTGCGCAGGGGATCAACTATGGCTACACCTTC
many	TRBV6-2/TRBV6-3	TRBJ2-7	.	CASSYEYYEQYF	TGTGCCAGCAGTTACGAGTACTACGAGCAGTACTTC
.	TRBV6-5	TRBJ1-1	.	CASSPTLQAAAFF	TGTGCCAGCAGCCCAACCTTACAGGCTGCAGCTTTCTTT
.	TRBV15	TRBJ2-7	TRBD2	CATSRGLAGSLEQYF	TGTGCCACCAGCAGAGGGTTAGCGGGGAGCCTCGAGCAGTACTTC
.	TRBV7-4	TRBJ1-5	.	CASSPEDGRGDLRINQPQHF	TGTGCCAGCAGCCCCGAGGATGGCAGGGGAGACCTCCGGATAAATCAGCCCCAGCATTTT
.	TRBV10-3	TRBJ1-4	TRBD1	CAISEGQGDEKLFF	TGTGCCATCAGTGAGGGGCAGGGGGACGAAAAACTGTTTTTT
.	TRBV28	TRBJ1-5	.	CASIPRGSQPQHF	TGTGCCAGCATCCCCCGGGGGTCTCAGCCCCAGCATTTT
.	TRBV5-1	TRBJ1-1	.	CASSFRRNTEAFF	TGCGCCAGCAGCTTTAGAAGGAACACTGAAGCTTTCTTT